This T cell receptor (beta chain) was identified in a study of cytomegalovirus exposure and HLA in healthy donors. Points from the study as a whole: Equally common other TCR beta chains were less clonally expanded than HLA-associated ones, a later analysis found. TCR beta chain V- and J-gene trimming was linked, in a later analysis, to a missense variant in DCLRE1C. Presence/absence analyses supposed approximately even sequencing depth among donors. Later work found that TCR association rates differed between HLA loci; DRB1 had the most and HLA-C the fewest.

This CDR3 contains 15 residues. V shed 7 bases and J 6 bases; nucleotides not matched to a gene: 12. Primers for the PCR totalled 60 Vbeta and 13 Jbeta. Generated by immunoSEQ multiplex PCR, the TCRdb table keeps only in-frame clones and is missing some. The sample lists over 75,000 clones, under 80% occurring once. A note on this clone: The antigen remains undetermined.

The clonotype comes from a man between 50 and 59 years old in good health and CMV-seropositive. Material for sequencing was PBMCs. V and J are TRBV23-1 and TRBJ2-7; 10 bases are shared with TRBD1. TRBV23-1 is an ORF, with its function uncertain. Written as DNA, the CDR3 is TGCGCCAGCACCGACAGGGGGCGAGGGTCGTGCGAGCAGTACTTC. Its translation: CASTDRGRGSCEQYF.